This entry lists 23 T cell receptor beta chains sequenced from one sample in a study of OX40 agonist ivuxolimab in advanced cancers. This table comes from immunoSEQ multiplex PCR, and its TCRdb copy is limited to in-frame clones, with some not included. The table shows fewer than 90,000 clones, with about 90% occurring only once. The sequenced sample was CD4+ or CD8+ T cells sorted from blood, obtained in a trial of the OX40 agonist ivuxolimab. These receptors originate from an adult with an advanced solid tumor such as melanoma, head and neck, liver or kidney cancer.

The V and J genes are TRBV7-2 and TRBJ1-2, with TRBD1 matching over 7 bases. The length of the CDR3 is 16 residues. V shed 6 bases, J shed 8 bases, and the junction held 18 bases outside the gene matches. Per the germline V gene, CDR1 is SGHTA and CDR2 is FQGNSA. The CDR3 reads CASRTGGRTGPPGYTF. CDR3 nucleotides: TGTGCCAGCAGGACGGGGGGGAGGACAGGCCCTCCGGGCTACACCTTC.

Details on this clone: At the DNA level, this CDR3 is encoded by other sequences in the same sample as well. The CDR3 bases are TGTGCCAGCAACACCCCCCGGGGTGGCGAGCAGTACTTC. Translated, it gives CASNTPRGGEQYF. This chain joins TRBV28 and TRBJ2-7; D might be TRBD2 (5 bases). CDR1 is MDHEN and CDR2 is SYDVKM in the germline V gene. The CDR3 is 13 residues long. Trimming stripped 7 bases from V and 6 bases from J, with 16 bases between.

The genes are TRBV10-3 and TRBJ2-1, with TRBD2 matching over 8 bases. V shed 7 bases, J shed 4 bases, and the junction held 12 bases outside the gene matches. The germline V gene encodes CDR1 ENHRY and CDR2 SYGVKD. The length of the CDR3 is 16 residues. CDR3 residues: CAITQVAGQTYNEQFF. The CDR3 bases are TGTGCCATCACGCAAGTAGCGGGACAAACGTACAATGAGCAGTTCTTC.

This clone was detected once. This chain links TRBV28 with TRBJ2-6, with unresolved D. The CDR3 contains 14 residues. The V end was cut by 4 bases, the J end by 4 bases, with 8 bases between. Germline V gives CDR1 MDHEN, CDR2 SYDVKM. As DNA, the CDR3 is TGTGCCAGCAGTTACACCCGCGGGGCCAACGTCCTGACTTTC. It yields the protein CASSYTRGANVLTF.

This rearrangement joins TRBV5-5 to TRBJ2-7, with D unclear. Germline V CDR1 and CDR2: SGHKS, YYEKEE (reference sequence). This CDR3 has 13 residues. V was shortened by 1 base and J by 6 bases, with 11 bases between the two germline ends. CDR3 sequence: CASSLPDISEQYF. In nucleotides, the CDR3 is TGTGCCAGCAGCTTGCCAGACATTAGCGAGCAGTACTTC.

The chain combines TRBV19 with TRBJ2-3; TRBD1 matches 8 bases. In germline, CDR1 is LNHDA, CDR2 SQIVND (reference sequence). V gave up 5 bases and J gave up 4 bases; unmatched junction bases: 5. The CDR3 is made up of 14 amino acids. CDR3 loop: CASSLWTGPDTQYF. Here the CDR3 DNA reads TGTGCCAGTAGTCTCTGGACAGGGCCAGATACGCAGTATTTT.

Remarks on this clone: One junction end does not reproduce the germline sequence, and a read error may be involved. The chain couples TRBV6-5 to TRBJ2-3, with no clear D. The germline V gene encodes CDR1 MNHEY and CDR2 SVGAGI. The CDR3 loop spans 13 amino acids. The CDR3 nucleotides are TGTGCCAGCAGGTACTCCTATACAGATACGCAGTATTTT. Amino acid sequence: CASRYSYTDTQYF.

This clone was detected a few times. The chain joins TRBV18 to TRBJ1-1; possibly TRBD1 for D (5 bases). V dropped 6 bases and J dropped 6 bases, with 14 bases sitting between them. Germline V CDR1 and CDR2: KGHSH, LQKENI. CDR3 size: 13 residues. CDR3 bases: TGTGCCAGCTCCACGCGGGGGTTCGCTGAAGCTTTCTTT. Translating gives CASSTRGFAEAFF.

DNA for the CDR3: TGTGCCAGTTCAGGGGCGGAAGCTTTCTTT. Its translation is CASSGAEAFF. V and J are TRBV19 and TRBJ1-1; tentatively, D is TRBD1 (6 bases). The CDR3 length is 10 residues. CDR1 and CDR2 from the germline V gene are LNHDA and SQIVND (reference sequence). Deletions cut 8 bases from V and 8 bases from J, with 9 bases between.

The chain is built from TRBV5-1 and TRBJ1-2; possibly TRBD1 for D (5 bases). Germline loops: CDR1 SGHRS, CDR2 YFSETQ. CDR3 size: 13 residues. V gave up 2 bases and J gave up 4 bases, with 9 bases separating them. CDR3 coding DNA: TGCGCCAGCAGCTTCTCAGGGTCCTATGGCTACACCTTC. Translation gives CASSFSGSYGYTF.

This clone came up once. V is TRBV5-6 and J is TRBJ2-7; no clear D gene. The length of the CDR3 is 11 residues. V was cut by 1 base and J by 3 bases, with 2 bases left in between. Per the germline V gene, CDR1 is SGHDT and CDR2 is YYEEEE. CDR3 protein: CASSLYYEQYF. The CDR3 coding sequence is TGTGCCAGCAGCTTGTACTACGAGCAGTACTTC.

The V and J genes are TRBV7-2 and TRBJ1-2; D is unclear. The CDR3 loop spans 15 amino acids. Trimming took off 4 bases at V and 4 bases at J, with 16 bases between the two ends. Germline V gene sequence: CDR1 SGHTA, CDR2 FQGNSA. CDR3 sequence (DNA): TGTGCCAGCAGCTCCACCACAGACTTTCCCTATGGCTACACCTTC. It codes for CASSSTTDFPYGYTF.

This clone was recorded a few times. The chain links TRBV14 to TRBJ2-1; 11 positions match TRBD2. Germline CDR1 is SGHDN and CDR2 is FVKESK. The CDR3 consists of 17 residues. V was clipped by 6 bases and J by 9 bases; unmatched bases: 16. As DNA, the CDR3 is TGTGCCAGCAGTCTCCCCTTAGCGGGAGGGAGTTCCTTTGAGCAGTTCTTC. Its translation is CASSLPLAGGSSFEQFF.

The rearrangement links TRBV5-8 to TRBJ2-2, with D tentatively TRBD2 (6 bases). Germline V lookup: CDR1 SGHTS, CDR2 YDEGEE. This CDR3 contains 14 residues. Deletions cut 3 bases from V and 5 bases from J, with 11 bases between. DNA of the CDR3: TGTGCCAGCAGCTGGACGGAGGGAACCGGGGAGCTGTTTTTT. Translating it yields CASSWTEGTGELFF. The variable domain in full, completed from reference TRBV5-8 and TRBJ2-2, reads EAGVTQSPTHLIKTRGQQATLRCSPISGHTSVYWYQQALGLGLQFLLWYDEGEERNRGNFPPRFSGRQFPNYSSELNVNALELEDSALYLCASSWTEGTGELFFGEGSRLTVL.

The CDR3 spells CASSSQAGDHYEQYF. As DNA, the CDR3 is TGTGCCAGCAGCTCCCAAGCGGGAGACCACTACGAGCAGTACTTC. This chain connects TRBV7-2 to TRBJ2-7, with TRBD2 matching 8 bases. The CDR3 length is 15 residues. The V gene's germline CDR1 is SGHTA and CDR2 FQGNSA. V lost 4 bases, J lost 3 bases, and 8 bases stayed unmatched.

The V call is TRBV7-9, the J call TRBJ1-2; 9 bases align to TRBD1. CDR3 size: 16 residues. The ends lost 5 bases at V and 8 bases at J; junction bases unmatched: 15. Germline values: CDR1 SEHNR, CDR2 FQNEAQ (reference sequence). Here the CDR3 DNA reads TGTGCCAGCAGCGCCGGGTGGGGACAGGGCTTGTCCGGCTACACCTTC. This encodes CASSAGWGQGLSGYTF.

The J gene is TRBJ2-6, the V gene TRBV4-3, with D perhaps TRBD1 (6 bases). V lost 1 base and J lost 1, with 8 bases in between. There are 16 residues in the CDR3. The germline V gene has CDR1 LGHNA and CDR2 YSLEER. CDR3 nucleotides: TGCGCCAGCAGCCAAGTAAGGGGGTCTGGGGCCAACGTCCTGACTTTC. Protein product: CASSQVRGSGANVLTF.

The CDR3 nucleotides read TGTGCCAGCAGCCCGAACAGAAAGCCTAGCGGCGGGGAGACCCAGTACTTC. Its protein product is CASSPNRKPSGGETQYF. The chain employs TRBV7-9 and TRBJ2-5, with 7 bases aligning to TRBD2. The germline gives CDR1 SEHNR, CDR2 FQNEAQ (reference sequence). The J segment lost 5 bases and the V segment lost 5 bases, leaving 17 bases of the junction unmatched. CDR3 length: 17 amino acids.

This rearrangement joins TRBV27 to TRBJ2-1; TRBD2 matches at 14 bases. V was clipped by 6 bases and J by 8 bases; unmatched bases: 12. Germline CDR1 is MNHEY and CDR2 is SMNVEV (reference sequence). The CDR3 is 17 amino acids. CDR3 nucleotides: TGTGCCAGCAGCTACAGGGGACTAGCGGGAGTCAGCCATGAGCAGTTCTTC. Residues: CASSYRGLAGVSHEQFF.

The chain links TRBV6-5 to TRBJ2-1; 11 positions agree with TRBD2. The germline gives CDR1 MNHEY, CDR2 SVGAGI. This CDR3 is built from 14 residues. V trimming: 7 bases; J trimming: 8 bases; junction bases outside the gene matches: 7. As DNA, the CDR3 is TGTGCCAGCACCGGCACTAGCGGGAGCTATGAGCAGTTCTTC. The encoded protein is CASTGTSGSYEQFF.

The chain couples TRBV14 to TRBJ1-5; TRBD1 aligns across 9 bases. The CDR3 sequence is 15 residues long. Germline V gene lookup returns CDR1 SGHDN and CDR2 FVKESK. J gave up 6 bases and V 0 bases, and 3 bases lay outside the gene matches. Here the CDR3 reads CASSQEGQGFQPQHF. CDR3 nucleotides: TGTGCCAGCAGCCAAGAAGGACAGGGGTTTCAGCCCCAGCATTTT.

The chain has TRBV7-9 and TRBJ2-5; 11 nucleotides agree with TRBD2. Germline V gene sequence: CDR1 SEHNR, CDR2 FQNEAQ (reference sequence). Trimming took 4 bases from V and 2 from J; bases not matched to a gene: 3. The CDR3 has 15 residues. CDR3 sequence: CASSSGLAVQETQYF. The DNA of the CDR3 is TGTGCCAGCAGCTCGGGACTAGCGGTTCAAGAGACCCAGTACTTC.

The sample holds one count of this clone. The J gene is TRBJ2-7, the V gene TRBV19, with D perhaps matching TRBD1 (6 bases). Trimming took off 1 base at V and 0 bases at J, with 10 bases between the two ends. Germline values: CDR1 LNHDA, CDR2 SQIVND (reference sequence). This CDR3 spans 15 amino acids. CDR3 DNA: TGTGCCAGTAGTATAGGACAGGACCTCTCCTACGAGCAGTACTTC. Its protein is CASSIGQDLSYEQYF. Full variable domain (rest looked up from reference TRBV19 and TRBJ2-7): DGGITQSPKYLFRKEGQNVTLSCEQNLNHDAMYWYRQDPGQGLRLIYYSQIVNDFQKGDIAEGYSVSREKKESFPLTVTSAQKNPTAFYLCASSIGQDLSYEQYFGPGTRLTVT.